A single T cell receptor beta chain is shown here with its context. The antigen is undetermined. Germline assignment: CDR1 KGHSH and CDR2 LQKENI. CDR3 size: 13 residues. V lost 6 bases to trimming and J lost 8 bases, with 16 bases between them. TCRdb's table, derived via immunoSEQ multiplex PCR, lists solely in-frame clones and lacks some. The table lists about 68,000 clones, around 90% of them singletons. This sample is drawn from a study of OX40 agonist ivuxolimab in advanced cancers. About the study: Earlier anti-PD-1, anti-PD-L1 or anti-CTLA-4 therapy was permitted; roughly 37% had received some.

Study-wide results and caveats: Compared with others, partial responders at 0.1-3.0 mg/kg displayed clonal expansion among the lowest.

The sequence was obtained from an adult with an advanced solid tumor such as melanoma, head and neck, liver or kidney cancer. This sample comprised CD4+ or CD8+ T cells sorted from blood, obtained in a trial of the OX40 agonist ivuxolimab. V and J are TRBV18 and TRBJ1-2; unclear D gene. CDR3: CASSSSLVLGYTF. The CDR3 DNA reads as TGTGCCAGCTCTTCCTCGCTTGTACTAGGCTACACCTTC.